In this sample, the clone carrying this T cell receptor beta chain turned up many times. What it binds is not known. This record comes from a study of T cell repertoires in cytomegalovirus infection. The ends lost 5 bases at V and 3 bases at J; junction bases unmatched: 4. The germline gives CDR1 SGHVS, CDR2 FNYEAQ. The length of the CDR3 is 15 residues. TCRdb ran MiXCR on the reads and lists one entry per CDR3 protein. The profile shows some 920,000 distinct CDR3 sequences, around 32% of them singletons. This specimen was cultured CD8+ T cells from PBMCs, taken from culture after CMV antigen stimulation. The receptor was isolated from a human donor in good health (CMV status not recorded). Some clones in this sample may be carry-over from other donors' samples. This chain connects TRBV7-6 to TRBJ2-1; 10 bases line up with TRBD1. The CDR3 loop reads CASSPTGGFYNEQFF. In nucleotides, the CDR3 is TGTGCCAGCAGCCCGACAGGGGGCTTCTACAATGAGCAGTTCTTC. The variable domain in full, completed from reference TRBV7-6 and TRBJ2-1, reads GAGVSQSPRYKVTKRGQDVALRCDPISGHVSLYWYRQALGQGPEFLTYFNYEAQQDKSGLPNDRFSAERPEGSISTLTIQRTEQRDSAMYRCASSPTGGFYNEQFFGPGTRLTVL.